This T cell receptor beta chain was recovered during a study of T-cell reconstitution after alpha-beta-depleted transplantation in children. General observations from the study: T-cell counts and diversity at one year following transplant were attributed mainly to newly produced T cells. Several hundred expanded graft clones reportedly were the source of alpha-beta T cells about two months after transplant. Surviving recipient cells, namely T cells and thymic progenitors, were the source of high day-60 TCRbeta diversity in some patients.

As it was prepared, the TCRbeta library received unique molecular identifiers. One entry per CDR3 protein results from TCRdb running MiXCR on the PCR reads. The sample carries around 490,000 distinct CDR3 sequences, over 9.5% recorded once. A single count supports this clonotype. Its antigen is unknown. The sequence derives from a female patient under 10 years old who had a stem cell transplant for aplastic anemia, so the T cells may come from the graft donor. The sample consisted of PBMCs, mostly from graft donor cells, taken 180 days after TCRalphabeta/CD19-depleted stem cell transplant.

This chain's CDR3 is CSALGQFIEKLFF. In nucleotides, the CDR3 is TGCAGTGCTTTGGGACAGTTTATTGAAAAACTGTTTTTT. V is TRBV20-1 and J is TRBJ1-4; TRBD1 aligns across 7 bases. J lost 7 bases, V lost 5 bases, and 7 bases had no gene match. The CDR3 loop spans 13 amino acids. Germline V CDR1 and CDR2: DFQATT, SNEGSKA (reference sequence).